This T cell receptor (beta chain) is from a study of CD8 T cells in Susac syndrome. The RNA input was about 0.5 to 1 ug, and it was reverse transcribed with random hexamers. Multiplex PCR with immunoSEQ amplified the TCR beta CDR3 across 54 Vbeta and 13 Jbeta. TCRdb passed the immunoSEQ multiplex PCR reads through MiXCR, listing each CDR3 protein once. The sample holds approximately 170,000 distinct CDR3 sequences, approximately 95% seen once. V lost 8 bases and J lost 6, with 10 bases in between. This CDR3 contains 11 residues. Germline V gives CDR1 SNHLY, CDR2 FYNNEI. Sequencing of TCR beta, carried out with a high-throughput approach, was applied to CD8+ and CD4+ T cells from the blood. CD8+ and CD4+ T cells were negatively isolated; TEMRA cells were FACS-enriched.

The chain links TRBV2 to TRBJ1-1; D unclear. Sequencing was performed on CD4+ T cells from PBMCs. This clonotype was obtained from a human donor with multiple sclerosis. CDR3 sequence (DNA): TGTGCCAGCGGAATAAGGGCTGAAGCTTTCTTT. Its translation: CASGIRAEAFF.